The 2 T cell receptor beta chains below come from one sample, sequenced in a study of blood T cells in healthy people across ages. Then a second PCR, running roughly 7 to 11 cycles, was carried out with a sample-barcoded 5' primer and a J-beta primer mix. TCRdb re-called the 5' RACE reads with MiXCR, one entry per CDR3 protein. This sample has some 920,000 distinct CDR3 sequences, with roughly 47% found just once. The sample was blood. The receptors were gathered from an older woman in good health.

The J gene is TRBJ2-1, the V gene TRBV28; TRBD1 agrees at 7 bases. V shed 3 bases, J shed 2 bases, and the junction held 10 bases outside the gene matches. Per the germline V gene, CDR1 is MDHEN and CDR2 is SYDVKM. The CDR3 contains 17 residues. The CDR3 sequence is CASSFPRQGRAYNEQFF. The CDR3 DNA reads as TGTGCCAGCAGTTTCCCCAGACAGGGAAGGGCCTACAATGAGCAGTTCTTC.

This clonotype was seen more than once but under ten times. The chain links TRBV29-1 to TRBJ2-7, with unresolved D. V was trimmed by 5 bases and J by 5 bases, leaving 7 bases between them. The germline gives CDR1 SQVTM, CDR2 ANQGSEA. CDR3 length equals 10 residues. CDR3 sequence: CSVFSNEQYF. The CDR3 DNA reads as TGCAGCGTTTTCAGCAACGAGCAGTACTTC.